This T cell receptor beta chain appears in the sequencing data of a study of blood T cell repertoires in COVID-19. Study context: Italy, Spain and the United States were the sources of the convalescent and acute COVID-19 samples. Sources were T cells, B-cell-depleted T cells, or PBMCs; the material itself was cDNA or gDNA.

Original handling: Estimated nucleated cell counts came from reference gene primer amplification. Clones were sequenced by immunoSEQ multiplex PCR, and TCRdb holds only the in-frame ones, with some missing. That table is the source of V, J and clone size, and D and trimming were worked out from the DNA. The table has about 130,000 clones, around 82% seen once. V was shortened by 1 base and J by 3 bases, with 27 bases between the two germline ends. The CDR3 extends over 21 amino acids. Germline V gene lookup returns CDR1 SGHTA and CDR2 FQGTGA. This TCR was recovered from a human donor in a cohort sampled during active COVID-19. The V gene is TRBV7-3, the J gene TRBJ2-2, with TRBD1 as a possible D gene (5 bases). The sequencing input was peripheral blood. The DNA of the CDR3 is TGTGCCAGCAGCTTAAGGATGAGTTGCCAGGGAATACTGGCGCACACCGGGGAGCTGTTTTTT. It codes for CASSLRMSCQGILAHTGELFF.